The following is a TCR beta chain sequence with its context. The sample belongs to a study of radiotherapy plus CTLA-4 blockade in lung cancer. CDR3 length: 11 residues. The ends were cut back, 5 bases at V and 8 bases at J, with 12 bases in the middle. The V gene's germline CDR1 is GTSNPN and CDR2 SVGIG (reference sequence). Repertoires were generated with immunoSEQ multiplex PCR, while TCRdb's copy carries only in-frame clones and drops some. Among about 68,000 clones listed, around 80% were seen once. The chain carries TRBV30 and TRBJ1-2; D uncertain. The sequencing here drew on peripheral blood, taken from a patient treated with radiotherapy plus ipilimumab. This clonotype was obtained from a human donor with non-small cell lung cancer who had a complete response to radiotherapy plus ipilimumab. The DNA of the CDR3 is TGTGCCTGGGGTATGATGAGGGGCTACACCTTC. As protein: CAWGMMRGYTF.